This T cell receptor beta chain was sequenced in a study of cytomegalovirus exposure and HLA in healthy donors. On the study more broadly: From HLA-typed donors, an early data release held around 85 million unique TCRs. General study points: Later analysis identified a missense DCLRE1C variant that was linked to TCR beta V- and J-gene trimming.

On this clone itself: Its antigen remains unidentified.

Both 60 Vbeta primers and 13 Jbeta primers went into the PCR. Assay: immunoSEQ multiplex PCR; the TCRdb copy retains only in-frame clones and omits some. The repertoire consists of around 100,000 clones, with roughly 80% occurring once and the leading ten covering roughly 5%. This receptor was taken from a female donor in good health and CMV-seropositive. The sequenced material came from PBMCs.

CDR3 in DNA: TGTGCCAGTAGTATAGGGAGCGAGCAGTACTTC. Protein product: CASSIGSEQYF. The V and J genes are TRBV19 and TRBJ2-7; D is undetermined. V lost 1 base to trimming and J lost 6 bases, with 4 bases between them. The V gene's germline CDR1 is LNHDA and CDR2 SQIVND (reference sequence). This CDR3 region has 11 residues.